One and the same sample provided the 14 T cell receptor beta chains below, sequenced in a study of graft-versus-host responses after intestinal transplantation. Using immunoSEQ multiplex PCR, the repertoire was profiled, and TCRdb retains in-frame clones only, with some absent. The data contain about 64,000 clones, 90% of them seen just once; the ten biggest clones take up about 1.7%. No antigen is known for these receptors. The source was unstimulated CD8+ T cells sorted from spleen or lymph node cells, collected before transplant. All receptors derive from a human donor who was the organ donor for an intestinal transplant.

The chain uses TRBV28 and TRBJ2-7; D may be TRBD1 (6 bases). The length of the CDR3 is 14 residues. The germline V gene encodes CDR1 MDHEN and CDR2 SYDVKM. V was clipped by 5 bases and J by 4 bases, with 15 bases between them. CDR3 loop: CASSLRGLWYEQYF. The CDR3 DNA sequence: TGTGCCAGCAGTCTCAGGGGTCTTTGGTACGAGCAGTACTTC.

The V and J genes are TRBV2 and TRBJ1-5; the D gene is possibly TRBD1 (6 bases). Germline V CDR1 and CDR2: SNHLY, FYNNEI. V was pared by 3 bases and J by 4 bases, with 13 bases between. The CDR3 spans 15 residues. CDR3: CASSEAYRANQPQHF. As DNA, the CDR3 is TGTGCCAGCAGTGAGGCCTACAGGGCGAATCAGCCCCAGCATTTT.

This sequence joins TRBV9 and TRBJ1-1; D ambiguous. The length of the CDR3 is 15 residues. Between the trimmed V and J ends, which lost 0 bases and 0 bases, there was a span of 9 bases. Germline V gives CDR1 SGDLS, CDR2 YYNGEE. CDR3 DNA: TGTGCCAGCAGCGTAGTATTAGCCATGAACACTGAAGCTTTCTTT. It encodes CASSVVLAMNTEAFF. Full variable domain (outside the CDR3, taken from reference TRBV9 and TRBJ1-1): DSGVTQTPKHLITATGQRVTLRCSPRSGDLSVYWYQQSLDQGLQFLIQYYNGEERAKGNILERFSAQQFPDLHSELNLSSLELGDSALYFCASSVVLAMNTEAFFGQGTRLTVV.

This chain uses TRBV19 with TRBJ2-7; D possibly corresponds to TRBD1 (6 bases). The CDR3 is 15 amino acids. With 6 bases removed from V and 3 bases from J, the gap between germline ends came to 18 bases. Germline V gene data show CDR1 as LNHDA and CDR2 as SQIVND (reference sequence). The CDR3 loop reads CASSFTGYPGYEQYF. In DNA, the CDR3 is TGTGCCAGTAGCTTTACAGGGTACCCTGGCTACGAGCAGTACTTC.

This clone was recorded a few times. This chain uses TRBV15 with TRBJ1-5; D ambiguous. The V and J ends lost 3 bases and 5 bases respectively, with 17 bases between them. Per germline, CDR1 LNHNV and CDR2 YYDKDF (reference sequence). The CDR3 consists of 16 residues. The CDR3 here is CATSRLFEGRYQPQHF. DNA of the CDR3: TGTGCCACCAGCAGGCTATTTGAGGGTAGGTATCAGCCCCAGCATTTT.

The chain is built from TRBV27 and TRBJ2-1, with D perhaps TRBD2 (5 bases). Between the trimmed V and J ends, which lost 6 bases and 4 bases, there was a span of 25 bases. The germline gives CDR1 MNHEY, CDR2 SMNVEV (reference sequence). The CDR3 has 18 residues. CDR3 coding DNA: TGTGCCAGCAGAGTTTATCCCCCAGTCCGCGGGCCTTACAATGAGCAGTTCTTC. It specifies CASRVYPPVRGPYNEQFF.

This chain joins TRBV27 and TRBJ2-7; 8 bases are shared with TRBD1. The V gene end was trimmed by 9 bases and the J gene end by 2 bases; junction bases not matched to a gene: 12. The germline CDR1 and CDR2 sequences are MNHEY and SMNVEV (reference sequence). The CDR3 totals 15 residues. CDR3 sequence: CASNKRRDRTYEQYF. The CDR3 DNA sequence: TGTGCCAGTAATAAAAGGCGGGACAGGACCTACGAGCAGTACTTC.

The chain joins TRBV2 to TRBJ2-7; D perhaps matches TRBD2 (5 bases). V was clipped by 6 bases and J by 4 bases, with 7 bases between them. Germline CDR1 reads SNHLY; CDR2 reads FYNNEI. The CDR3 has 11 amino acids. CDR3 in DNA: TGTGCCAGCAGGAGGAGGTACGAGCAGTACTTC. Translated: CASRRRYEQYF.

The chain combines TRBV7-9 with TRBJ2-3, with unresolved D. The DNA end lines up better with TRBJ1-5; the J call may be wrong. CDR1 and CDR2 (germline): SEHNR, FQNEAQ (reference sequence). The CDR3 consists of 13 residues. CDR3 sequence reads: CASSPTVEDTQHF. CDR3 coding DNA: TGTGCCAGCAGCCCAACAGTTGAAGATACGCAGCATTTT.

The genes are TRBV11-3 and TRBJ2-2; no definite D call. V was pared by 0 bases and J by 6 bases, with 14 bases between. Germline V gives CDR1 SGHNT, CDR2 YENEEA. The CDR3 has 16 amino acids. CDR3 sequence: CASSLDFRSYSGELFF. CDR3 coding DNA: TGTGCCAGCAGCTTAGATTTCCGAAGCTACTCCGGGGAGCTGTTTTTT. Full variable domain (outside the CDR3, taken from reference TRBV11-3 and TRBJ2-2): EAGVVQSPRYKIIEKKQPVAFWCNPISGHNTLYWYLQNLGQGPELLIRYENEEAVDDSQLPKDRFSAERLKGVDSTLKIQPAELGDSAVYLCASSLDFRSYSGELFFGEGSRLTVL.

This clone was seen only once. The rearrangement links TRBV7-9 to TRBJ1-2, with D maybe TRBD1 (5 bases). Germline CDR1 and CDR2: SEHNR and FQNEAQ (reference sequence). This CDR3 region has 17 residues. V was pared by 4 bases and J by 0 bases, with 18 bases between. The CDR3 loop reads CASSSSTDAQANYGYTF. CDR3 bases: TGTGCCAGCAGCTCCTCGACAGATGCCCAGGCTAACTATGGCTACACCTTC.

The rearrangement uses TRBV9 and TRBJ2-1, with 13 bases matching TRBD2. The CDR3 length is 15 residues. V was pared by 3 bases and J by 8 bases, with 5 bases of the junction left unmatched. Germline values: CDR1 SGDLS, CDR2 YYNGEE. This chain's CDR3 is CASSESGLAGDEQFF. CDR3 nucleotides: TGTGCCAGCAGCGAAAGTGGACTAGCGGGAGATGAGCAGTTCTTC.

This chain links TRBV25-1 with TRBJ2-7; 9 bases line up with TRBD1. Looked up from germline, CDR1 is MGHDK and CDR2 is SYGVNS. The CDR3 spans 14 residues. Losses at the gene ends were 3 bases for V and 2 bases for J; bases not matched to a gene: 2. The CDR3 spells CASSDRDRAYEQYF. The CDR3 DNA follows: TGTGCCAGCAGTGACCGGGACAGGGCCTACGAGCAGTACTTC.

This clone was seen once. CDR3: CASSDRVSNEQFF. In nucleotides, the CDR3 is TGTGCCAGCAGCGACAGGGTCTCCAATGAGCAGTTCTTC. This chain connects TRBV11-3 to TRBJ2-1; the match to TRBD1 covers 7 bases. This CDR3 is built from 13 residues. Germline V lookup: CDR1 SGHNT, CDR2 YENEEA. The V and J ends lost 5 bases and 6 bases, in that order; junction bases with no gene match: 4. Full variable domain (remainder filled in from reference TRBV11-3 and TRBJ2-1): EAGVVQSPRYKIIEKKQPVAFWCNPISGHNTLYWYLQNLGQGPELLIRYENEEAVDDSQLPKDRFSAERLKGVDSTLKIQPAELGDSAVYLCASSDRVSNEQFFGPGTRLTVL.